These 2 T cell receptor beta chains share one sample of origin, sequenced in a study of CXCR3-negative and CXCR3-positive naive CD8 T cells. UMI-tagged TRB cDNA libraries were built via 5' RACE. Reprocessing the 5' RACE reads, TCRdb reports a single entry for every CDR3 protein and omits DNA. The listing contains over 70,000 distinct CDR3 sequences. Study-wide points: Comparison of naive cells showed more hydrophobic TRB CDR3s in CXCR3-positive than in CXCR3-negative naive cells.

These receptors lack a known antigen. Sequenced material: naive CXCR3+ CD8+ T cells from blood. This sample's subset: CD45RO-CCR7+CD27+CD95- naive CD8+ T cells expressing CXCR3 (TNR3+). The source is a human donor in good health. Some clones in this sample may be carry-over from other donors' samples.

The chain links TRBV5-6 to TRBJ1-2; TCRdb returns TRBD1, unconfirmable since there is no DNA. This CDR3 region has 15 residues. Per the germline V gene, CDR1 is SGHDT and CDR2 is YYEEEE. The CDR3 spells CASSEPGQGNYGYTF.

The chain employs TRBV6-6 and TRBJ2-5; TCRdb names TRBD2, which stays unverified in the absence of DNA. Germline V gene data show CDR1 as MNHNY and CDR2 as SVGAGI (reference sequence). CDR3 length equals 19 residues. The CDR3 spells CASSPRDNAGSGYQETQYF.